This entry lists 30 T cell receptor beta chains sequenced from one sample in a study of blood T cell repertoires in COVID-19. Clones were read by immunoSEQ multiplex PCR, and TCRdb kept only the in-frame ones, dropping some. The sample includes about 200,000 clones, roughly nine tenths seen only once; the top ten take about 7%. The source material was peripheral blood. The receptors come from a man between 40 and 49 years old with acute or convalescent COVID-19.

The chain has TRBV6-1 and TRBJ2-3, with 13 nucleotides matching TRBD2. The germline V gene encodes CDR1 MNHNS and CDR2 SASEGT. Unmatched junction bases numbered 10, after V lost 0 bases and J lost 7 bases. CDR3 length equals 18 residues. The CDR3 spells CASSEAGTSGAPHNTQYF. Written as DNA, the CDR3 is TGTGCCAGCAGTGAAGCGGGGACTAGCGGGGCCCCACACAATACGCAGTATTTT.

The rearrangement joins TRBV30 to TRBJ1-2; D gene ambiguous. The CDR3 sequence is 11 residues long. V was cut by 2 bases and J by 8 bases, with 9 bases left in between. Per germline, CDR1 GTSNPN and CDR2 SVGIG (reference sequence). The CDR3 loop reads CAWSSGSGYTF. The DNA for the CDR3 is TGTGCCTGGAGTTCCGGTTCGGGCTACACCTTC.

The chain couples TRBV5-4 to TRBJ1-2, with D possibly TRBD1 on 6 matching bases. The CDR3 sequence is 17 residues long. Trimming took off 4 bases at V and 8 bases at J, with 27 bases between the two ends. Germline V gene lookup returns CDR1 SGHNT and CDR2 YYREEE (reference sequence). The chain's CDR3 is CASSPGGQGVSLEGYTF. In nucleotides, the CDR3 is TGTGCCAGCAGCCCGGGGGGGCAGGGCGTAAGCTTGGAAGGCTACACCTTC.

The chain links TRBV7-8 to TRBJ2-7; a weak D match, TRBD1 (5 bases). The V end was cut by 2 bases, the J end by 3 bases, with 11 bases between. The CDR3 covers 14 residues. Per the germline V gene, CDR1 is SGHVS and CDR2 is FQNEAQ. For the CDR3, the DNA is TGTGCCAGCAGCTTATCAGGGTTTCGCTACGAGCAGTACTTC. As protein: CASSLSGFRYEQYF.

This clone was detected only once. The gene calls are TRBV25-1 and TRBJ1-2; possibly TRBD1 for D (5 bases). The CDR3 length is 13 residues. In germline, CDR1 is MGHDK, CDR2 SYGVNS. Trimming removed 4 bases at V and 8 bases at J, with 14 bases between. This chain's CDR3 is CASSVQGAGGYTF. The CDR3 region has the DNA TGTGCCAGCAGTGTTCAAGGGGCTGGCGGCTACACCTTC.

CDR3 nucleotides: TGTGCCAGCAGCTTAAGGGGGACAGGGGTTGGAAACACCATATATTTT. This gives the protein CASSLRGTGVGNTIYF. The gene calls are TRBV11-2 and TRBJ1-3, with TRBD1 identical over 10 bases. The CDR3 sequence is 16 residues long. Germline loops: CDR1 SGHAT, CDR2 FQNNGV. The junction had 4 bases not matched to a gene; V was cut back by 2 bases and J by 3 bases.

The chain couples TRBV10-2 to TRBJ1-5; D remains unclear. The CDR3 consists of 13 residues. CDR1 WSHSY and CDR2 SAAADI come from the germline V gene. V dropped 6 bases and J dropped 0 bases, with 6 bases sitting between them. CDR3 sequence: CASRLNSNQPQHF. The CDR3 nucleotides read TGCGCCAGCAGGCTAAATAGCAATCAGCCCCAGCATTTT.

This clone showed up just once. The rearrangement uses TRBV7-3 and TRBJ2-1, with 10 bases lining up with TRBD2. Germline assignment: CDR1 SGHTA and CDR2 FQGTGA. The V and J ends lost 5 bases and 8 bases, in that order; junction bases with no gene match: 6. This CDR3 contains 14 residues. The CDR3 reads CASSPGLADDEQFF. CDR3 DNA: TGTGCCAGCAGCCCAGGACTAGCGGACGATGAGCAGTTCTTC.

V usage is TRBV7-2 and J usage is TRBJ2-5; 7 nucleotides agree with TRBD2. Unmatched junction bases numbered 5, after V lost 5 bases and J lost 2 bases. Germline CDR1 SGHTA, CDR2 FQGNSA. CDR3 length: 14 residues. CDR3 residues: CASSATSRQETQYF. The CDR3 DNA sequence: TGTGCCAGCAGCGCGACTAGCAGGCAAGAGACCCAGTACTTC.

This sequence joins TRBV7-9 and TRBJ1-3, with D possibly TRBD1 on 5 matching bases. Trimming pared 7 bases from V and 0 bases from J, leaving 7 bases between. The CDR3 runs to 13 residues. Germline V lookup: CDR1 SEHNR, CDR2 FQNEAQ (reference sequence). Here the CDR3 reads CASNTGSGNTIYF. CDR3 DNA: TGTGCCAGCAATACAGGCTCTGGAAACACCATATATTTT.

The chain combines TRBV28 with TRBJ1-1; 9 nucleotides match TRBD1. The trim removed 6 bases at V and 5 bases at J, leaving 7 bases unmatched. The germline V gene has CDR1 MDHEN and CDR2 SYDVKM. The length of the CDR3 is 14 residues. The CDR3 region has the DNA TGTGCCAGCAGGAGAGACAGGGGGGGAACTGAAGCTTTCTTT. It codes for CASRRDRGGTEAFF.

This chain uses TRBV12-3 or TRBV12-4 with TRBJ1-1; D remains unclear. There are 13 residues in the CDR3. With 2 bases removed from V and 0 bases from J, the gap between germline ends came to 4 bases. Written as DNA, the CDR3 is TGTGCCAGCAGTTTAACTATGAACACTGAAGCTTTCTTT. Translated: CASSLTMNTEAFF.

This sequence joins TRBV5-1 and TRBJ2-7, with 13 positions matching TRBD2. The CDR3 is 17 residues long. The J segment lost 5 bases and the V segment lost 4 bases, leaving 12 bases of the junction unmatched. Germline V gives CDR1 SGHRS, CDR2 YFSETQ. CDR3 DNA: TGCGCCAGCAGCGCCGGACTAGCGGGGGCCCTCGGGAACGAGCAGTACTTC. Its translation is CASSAGLAGALGNEQYF. Full variable domain (remainder filled in from reference TRBV5-1 and TRBJ2-7): KAGVTQTPRYLIKTRGQQVTLSCSPISGHRSVSWYQQTPGQGLQFLFEYFSETQRNKGNFPGRFSGRQFSNSRSEMNVSTLELGDSALYLCASSAGLAGALGNEQYFGPGTRLTVT.

V is TRBV5-4 and J is TRBJ2-1; 11 bases align to TRBD2. The V gene's germline CDR1 is SGHNT and CDR2 YYREEE (reference sequence). This CDR3 comprises 15 residues. The junction had 2 bases not matched to a gene; V was cut back by 0 bases and J by 6 bases. CDR3 sequence (DNA): TGTGCCAGCAGCTTGGAACTAGCGGGGGCCAATGAGCAGTTCTTC. Its translation is CASSLELAGANEQFF.

This clone has only one observation. The chain recombines TRBV5-1 with TRBJ1-2; 9 positions match TRBD1. Looked up from germline, CDR1 is SGHRS and CDR2 is YFSETQ. This CDR3 spans 16 amino acids. Trimming removed 0 bases from V and 8 bases from J; junction bases left unmatched: 11. The CDR3 here is CASSLEAGQGAVGYTF. DNA of the CDR3: TGCGCCAGCAGCTTGGAGGCGGGACAGGGTGCGGTCGGCTACACCTTC.

This clone was observed once. The V gene is TRBV27, the J gene TRBJ1-1; 10 bases fit TRBD1. After removal of 8 bases from V and 4 bases from J, the junction contained 7 bases not matched to a gene. The CDR3 length is 14 residues. CDR1 MNHEY and CDR2 SMNVEV come from the germline V gene (reference sequence). The CDR3 loop is CASYRDRGGTEAFF. In DNA, the CDR3 is TGTGCCAGCTACCGGGACAGGGGTGGCACTGAAGCTTTCTTT.

This clone appeared once. The chain links TRBV5-1 to TRBJ2-5, with 10 bases identical to TRBD1. Germline CDR1 SGHRS, CDR2 YFSETQ. The length of the CDR3 is 16 residues. The ends lost 2 bases at V and 2 bases at J; junction bases unmatched: 6. The CDR3 bases are TGCGCCAGCAGCTTTGGACGGACAGGGGGACAAGAGACCCAGTACTTC. This encodes CASSFGRTGGQETQYF.

The CDR3 DNA reads TGTGCCAGCAGTCGGTGGACAGGGGCGGACTATGGCTACACCTTC. This encodes CASSRWTGADYGYTF. The V and J genes are TRBV27 and TRBJ1-2; the match to TRBD1 covers 9 bases. Unmatched junction bases numbered 7, after V lost 5 bases and J lost 3 bases. Per the germline V gene, CDR1 is MNHEY and CDR2 is SMNVEV (reference sequence). The CDR3 covers 15 residues.

This chain links TRBV4-1 with TRBJ2-1, with 8 nucleotides matching TRBD2. CDR3 length: 13 amino acids. From germline, CDR1 is MGHRA and CDR2 YSYEKL. Trimming removed 4 bases from V and 15 bases from J; junction bases left unmatched: 11. In DNA, the CDR3 is TGCGCCAGCAGCCTCTCGGGAGGGGCCGAGGGGTTCTTC. It codes for CASSLSGGAEGFF.

This chain connects TRBV7-9 to TRBJ2-1; 7 bases fit TRBD1. The V and J ends lost 7 bases and 3 bases, in that order; junction bases with no gene match: 6. CDR1 and CDR2 (germline): SEHNR, FQNEAQ (reference sequence). This CDR3 is built from 14 residues. CDR3 DNA: TGTGCCAGCACCGGGACAGCTTTCTACAATGAGCAGTTCTTC. It encodes CASTGTAFYNEQFF.

V usage is TRBV10-3 and J usage is TRBJ2-7; 7 bases fit TRBD1. Per the germline V gene, CDR1 is ENHRY and CDR2 is SYGVKD. This CDR3 contains 13 residues. Trimming cost V 2 bases and J 8 bases; bases outside gene matches: 6. In DNA, the CDR3 is TGTGCCATCAGTGAGACACGACAGGGTCAGCAGTACTTC. It specifies CAISETRQGQQYF.

The chain has TRBV6-5 and TRBJ2-5; TRBD1 agrees at 7 bases. The CDR3 contains 15 residues. With 4 bases clipped from V and 2 bases from J, the junction kept 7 bases outside the gene matches. CDR1 is MNHEY and CDR2 is SVGAGI in the germline V gene. The CDR3 spells CASSFLPGQQETQYF. The CDR3 DNA reads as TGTGCCAGCAGTTTCTTGCCGGGACAGCAAGAGACCCAGTACTTC.

V is TRBV28 and J is TRBJ1-6; D not certain. V lost 2 bases and J lost 9, with 14 bases in between. The CDR3 spans 15 residues. Per the germline V gene, CDR1 is MDHEN and CDR2 is SYDVKM. The CDR3 loop is CASSLNGGRGSPLHF. The CDR3 DNA sequence: TGTGCCAGCAGTTTAAATGGAGGGCGGGGTTCACCCCTCCACTTT.

The rearrangement uses TRBV10-2 and TRBJ2-1, with 8 bases identical to TRBD2. Per the germline V gene, CDR1 is WSHSY and CDR2 is SAAADI. Germline trimming cut 3 bases from V and 5 bases from J; bases unmatched to any gene: 3. The CDR3 loop spans 14 amino acids. The chain's CDR3 is CASSDAGGNNEQFF. CDR3 in DNA: TGCGCCAGCAGTGACGCGGGGGGAAACAATGAGCAGTTCTTC.

The chain uses TRBV11-2 and TRBJ2-7; 9 positions agree with TRBD1. This CDR3 contains 15 residues. In germline, CDR1 is SGHAT, CDR2 FQNNGV. V shed 2 bases, J shed 6 bases, and the junction held 8 bases outside the gene matches. The CDR3 coding sequence is TGTGCCAGCAGCTTATCGGGACAGGGAGGGTTCGAGCAGTACTTC. This codes for CASSLSGQGGFEQYF.

This clone occurred a few times. J is TRBJ1-5 and V is TRBV4-2, with TRBD1 as a possible D gene (5 bases). V was shortened by 0 bases and J by 6 bases, with 12 bases between the two germline ends. The CDR3 contains 15 residues. Germline CDR1 reads LGHNA; CDR2 reads YNFKEQ. DNA for the CDR3: TGTGCCAGCAGCCAAGATCTGGGAGGGGCTCAGCCCCAGCATTTT. It encodes CASSQDLGGAQPQHF.

This chain connects TRBV7-3 to TRBJ2-1; TRBD1 is a possible D gene (6 bases). CDR1 and CDR2 (germline): SGHTA, FQGTGA. The V gene lost 5 bases and the J gene lost 8 bases, with 10 bases spanning the gap. The CDR3 is 12 amino acids. The CDR3 DNA reads TGTGCCAGCAGCCTACAGGGCTATGAGCAGTTCTTC. Residues: CASSLQGYEQFF.

V and J are TRBV5-1 and TRBJ1-4, with a weak D call TRBD1 (6 bases). The CDR3 extends over 14 amino acids. Trimming removed 0 bases at V and 5 bases at J, with 8 bases between. Per germline, CDR1 SGHRS and CDR2 YFSETQ. The CDR3 spells CASSLGQGNEKLFF. The CDR3 region has the DNA TGCGCCAGCAGCTTGGGGCAGGGGAATGAAAAACTGTTTTTT.

The chain combines TRBV6-5 with TRBJ2-5; TRBD2 aligns across 7 bases. CDR1 MNHEY and CDR2 SVGAGI come from the germline V gene. V lost 1 base and J lost 5; bases outside the gene matches: 7. This CDR3 contains 15 residues. The chain's CDR3 is CASSYWGGERETQYF. CDR3 coding DNA: TGTGCCAGCAGTTACTGGGGGGGGGAGAGGGAGACCCAGTACTTC.

This rearrangement joins TRBV6-5 to TRBJ2-7, with D hard to call. The CDR3 is 11 amino acids. Looked up from germline, CDR1 is MNHEY and CDR2 is SVGAGI. The V and J ends lost 6 bases and 6 bases respectively, with 9 bases between them. CDR3 DNA sequence: TGTGCCAGCAGCTCACACCGCGAGCAGTACTTC. Amino acids: CASSSHREQYF.